This T cell receptor beta chain was profiled in a study of vaccination and CD4 T cells after COVID-19. By frequency in the sample, this clonotype is medium-sized. Its antigen remains unknown. This CDR3 region has 16 residues. V was pared by 1 base and J by 4 bases, with 5 bases of the junction left unmatched. Germline CDR1 is SGHVS and CDR2 is FQNEAQ. Once obtained from cultured CD4+ T cells, the DNA was sequenced using the Oncomine TCR Beta short-read assay. TCRdb analysed the PCR reads with MiXCR anew, one entry per CDR3 protein. In the table there are 10,000 to 15,000 distinct CDR3 sequences, 60% to 80% of which are singletons. Treatment noted: approximately 10-day PBMC culture with coronavirus spike peptide pools or control peptides (ViraFEST assay).

This sample comprised CD4+ T cells from blood, cultured in vitro, obtained after SARS-CoV-2 vaccination. This chain links TRBV7-8 with TRBJ2-3, with 10 positions matching TRBD2. The source of this sequence is a human donor who received a COVID-19 vaccine. The CDR3 protein is CASSLVTSGAADTQYF. CDR3 sequence (DNA): TGTGCCAGCAGCTTAGTAACTAGCGGGGCGGCAGATACGCAGTATTTT.